This is a list of T cell receptor beta chains from one sample in a study of blood T cell repertoires in COVID-19. Sequencing was performed with immunoSEQ multiplex PCR; in TCRdb, only in-frame clones are kept and a portion is missing. The sample lists about 240,000 clones, 86% occurring once. What was sequenced was peripheral blood. These receptors all stem from a man in his fifties or sixties with acute or convalescent COVID-19. CDR3s leave out the opening cysteine and the closing phenylalanine or tryptophan. The order of the fields is J gene, V gene, CDR3 protein.

TRBJ1-1	TRBV10-3	ASGGVTEAF
TRBJ2-1	TRBV7-2	ASSSGLAGLVEQF
TRBJ1-2	TRBV7-2	ASSLNLQGGGYT
TRBJ2-3	TRBV6-5	ASTRGDSSTDTQY
TRBJ2-3	TRBV24-1	ATSDSGVEGTDTQY
TRBJ2-3	TRBV6-6	ASSLSTDTQY
TRBJ2-7	TRBV5-4	ASSSDRGQTYEQY
TRBJ2-7	TRBV7-8	ASSGLVYEQY
TRBJ2-3	TRBV4-2	ASSQAGTSGRLNTQY
TRBJ2-7	TRBV5-5	ASSIRDTPDIKQY
TRBJ2-7	TRBV6-2/TRBV6-3	ASSYLVYSSYEQY
TRBJ1-6	TRBV2	ASSAETGNSNSPLH
TRBJ2-7	TRBV30	AWSGDRGYEQY
TRBJ1-6	TRBV5-6	ASSLERGMDNSPLH
TRBJ2-7	TRBV9	ASSVDSSYEQY
TRBJ2-7	TRBV30	AWSVGGFYEQY
TRBJ2-7	TRBV11-2	ASSPSGLGLANEQY
TRBJ1-1	TRBV10-3	AIRGTGKSREAF